The subject of this entry is one TCR beta chain. Antigen specificity is unknown. This specimen belongs to a study of T-cell memory formation after mild COVID-19. In the study overall: In these data, TCR clusters were largely donor specific. Study-wide points: Contracting clones from day 15 to 85 showed balanced CD4/CD8; later expanders favored CD4+.

TCRdb independently ran MiXCR on the 5' RACE reads; one entry per CDR3 protein. This sample has approximately 560,000 distinct CDR3 sequences; roughly 17% occur once, and the top ten carry about 8.1%. The source of this sequence is an adult woman who had mild COVID-19 (a few samples of this study predate the infection). Cell type and time point are not known. The sample was PBMCs or a T cell subset sorted from them (not recorded which).

CDR3 residues: CASSPLAGTSSSPLHF. In nucleotides, the CDR3 is TGTGCCAGCTCACCACTTGCAGGGACATCCTCTTCACCCCTCCACTTT. The chain uses TRBV18 and TRBJ1-6; perhaps TRBD1 as D (6 bases). This CDR3 contains 16 residues. Germline CDR1 is KGHSH and CDR2 is LQKENI. V lost 1 base and J lost 9, with 16 bases in between.